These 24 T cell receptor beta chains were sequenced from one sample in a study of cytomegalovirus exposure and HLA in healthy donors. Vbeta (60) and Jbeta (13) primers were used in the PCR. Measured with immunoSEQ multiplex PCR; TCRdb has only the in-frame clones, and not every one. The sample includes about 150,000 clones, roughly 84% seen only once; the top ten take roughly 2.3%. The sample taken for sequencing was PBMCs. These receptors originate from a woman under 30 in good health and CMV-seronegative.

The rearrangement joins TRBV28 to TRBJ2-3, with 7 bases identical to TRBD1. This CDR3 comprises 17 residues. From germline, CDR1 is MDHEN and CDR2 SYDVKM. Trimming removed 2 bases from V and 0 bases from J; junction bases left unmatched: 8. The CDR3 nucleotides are TGTGCCAGCAGTTTAACAGGGACAGCCTCTAGCACAGATACGCAGTATTTT. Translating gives CASSLTGTASSTDTQYF.

CDR3 DNA: TGTGCCAGCAGCTTAGACGGACTAGGGACCTACAATGAGCAGTTCTTC. As protein: CASSLDGLGTYNEQFF. V usage is TRBV7-9 and J usage is TRBJ2-1; 7 bases are a match to TRBD2. V shed 1 base and J 2 bases; nucleotides not matched to a gene: 5. The germline CDR1 and CDR2 sequences are SEHNR and FQNEAQ (reference sequence). The CDR3 runs to 16 residues.

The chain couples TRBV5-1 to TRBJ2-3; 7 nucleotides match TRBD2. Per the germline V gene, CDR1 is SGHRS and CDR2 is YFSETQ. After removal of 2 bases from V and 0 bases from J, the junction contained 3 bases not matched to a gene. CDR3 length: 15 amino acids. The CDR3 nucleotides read TGCGCCAGCAGCTTAGCGGGGAAGAGCACAGATACGCAGTATTTT. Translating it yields CASSLAGKSTDTQYF.

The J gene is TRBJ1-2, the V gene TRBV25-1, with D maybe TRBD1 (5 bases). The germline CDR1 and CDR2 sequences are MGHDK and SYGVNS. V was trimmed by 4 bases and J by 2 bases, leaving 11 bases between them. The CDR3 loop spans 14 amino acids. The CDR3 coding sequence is TGTGCCAGCAGTGGGACGGCAGGGAACTATGGCTACACCTTC. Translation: CASSGTAGNYGYTF.

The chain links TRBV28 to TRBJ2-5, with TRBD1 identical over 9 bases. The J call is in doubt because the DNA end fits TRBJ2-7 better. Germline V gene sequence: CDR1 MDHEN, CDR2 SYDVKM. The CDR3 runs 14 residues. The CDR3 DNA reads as TGTGCCAGCAGGCCGGGACAGGGTCGGTACGAGCAGTACTTC. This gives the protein CASRPGQGRYEQYF.

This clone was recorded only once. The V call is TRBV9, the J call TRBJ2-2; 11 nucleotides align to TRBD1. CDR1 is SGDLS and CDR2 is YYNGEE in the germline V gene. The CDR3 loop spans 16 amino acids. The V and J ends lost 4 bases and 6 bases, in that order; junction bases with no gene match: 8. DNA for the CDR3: TGTGCCAGCAGCCCCCGGACAGGGGGCGAGGCCGGGGAGCTGTTTTTT. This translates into CASSPRTGGEAGELFF.

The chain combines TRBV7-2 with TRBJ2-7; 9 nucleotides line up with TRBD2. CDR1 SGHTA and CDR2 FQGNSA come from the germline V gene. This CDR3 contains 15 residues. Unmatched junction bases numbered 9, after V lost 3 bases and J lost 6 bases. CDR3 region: CASSFLAGASGEQYF. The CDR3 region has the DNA TGTGCCAGCAGCTTCTTAGCGGGGGCTTCCGGCGAGCAGTACTTC.

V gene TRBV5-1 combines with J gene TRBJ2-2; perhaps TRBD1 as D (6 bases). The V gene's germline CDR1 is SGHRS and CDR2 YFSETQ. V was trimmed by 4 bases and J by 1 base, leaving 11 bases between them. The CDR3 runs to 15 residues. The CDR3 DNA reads TGCGCCAGCAGCCCCTGGGGACAGAACACCGGGGAGCTGTTTTTT. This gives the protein CASSPWGQNTGELFF.

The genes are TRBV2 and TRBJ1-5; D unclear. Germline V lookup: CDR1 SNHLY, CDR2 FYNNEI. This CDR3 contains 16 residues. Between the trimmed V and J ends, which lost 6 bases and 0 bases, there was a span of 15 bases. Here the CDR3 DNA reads TGTGCCAGCAGCAAAAGCCCGTCCTATAGCAATCAGCCCCAGCATTTT. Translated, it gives CASSKSPSYSNQPQHF.

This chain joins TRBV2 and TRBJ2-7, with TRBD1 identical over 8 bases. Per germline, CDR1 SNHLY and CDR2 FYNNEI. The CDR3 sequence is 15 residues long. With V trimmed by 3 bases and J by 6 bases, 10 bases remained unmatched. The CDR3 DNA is TGTGCCAGCAGTGATCACAGGGGGAGGTTCGCCGAGCAGTACTTC. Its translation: CASSDHRGRFAEQYF.

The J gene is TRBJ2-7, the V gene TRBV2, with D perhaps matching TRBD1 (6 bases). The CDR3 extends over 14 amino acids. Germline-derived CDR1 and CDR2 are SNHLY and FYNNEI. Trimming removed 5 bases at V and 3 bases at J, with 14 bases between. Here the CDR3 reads CASSPQGLGYEQYF. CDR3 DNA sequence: TGTGCCAGCAGTCCACAGGGTTTGGGCTACGAGCAGTACTTC.

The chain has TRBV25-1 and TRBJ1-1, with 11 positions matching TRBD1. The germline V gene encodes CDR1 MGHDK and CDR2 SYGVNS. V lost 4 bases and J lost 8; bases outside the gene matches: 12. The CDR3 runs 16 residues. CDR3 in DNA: TGTGCCAGCAGTGTATTAGGGACAGGGGGTTTCGGGGAAGCTTTCTTT. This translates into CASSVLGTGGFGEAFF. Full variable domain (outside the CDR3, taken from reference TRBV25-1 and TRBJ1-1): EADIYQTPRYLVIGTGKKITLECSQTMGHDKMYWYQQDPGMELHLIHYSYGVNSTEKGDLSSESTVSRIRTEHFPLTLESARPSHTSQYLCASSVLGTGGFGEAFFGQGTRLTVV.

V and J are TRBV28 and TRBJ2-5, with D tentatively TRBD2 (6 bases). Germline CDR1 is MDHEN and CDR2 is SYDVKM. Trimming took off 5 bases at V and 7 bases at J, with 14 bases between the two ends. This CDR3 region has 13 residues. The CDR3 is CASSRGGPRTQYF. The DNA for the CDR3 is TGTGCCAGCAGTAGGGGAGGCCCCAGGACCCAGTACTTC.

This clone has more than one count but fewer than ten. CDR3 amino acids: CASSADSYEQYF. CDR3 nucleotides: TGTGCCAGCAGTGCCGACAGCTACGAGCAGTACTTC. The rearrangement uses TRBV2 and TRBJ2-7, with D maybe TRBD1 (5 bases). The CDR3 is made up of 12 amino acids. CDR1 SNHLY and CDR2 FYNNEI come from the germline V gene. V gave up 4 bases and J gave up 3 bases, with 7 bases separating them.

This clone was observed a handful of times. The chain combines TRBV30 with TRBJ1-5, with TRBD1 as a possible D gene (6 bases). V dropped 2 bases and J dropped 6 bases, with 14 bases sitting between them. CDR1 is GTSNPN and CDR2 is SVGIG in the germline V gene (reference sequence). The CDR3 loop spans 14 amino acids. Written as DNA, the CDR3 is TGTGCCTGGAGTTTTCAGACAGGTACTCAGCCCCAGCATTTT. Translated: CAWSFQTGTQPQHF.

The CDR3 loop is CASSLESGLAKNIQYF. The CDR3 DNA is TGTGCCAGCAGCTTAGAGTCAGGACTAGCCAAAAACATTCAGTACTTC. The V and J genes are TRBV7-2 and TRBJ2-4; a possible D gene is TRBD2 (5 bases). CDR1 SGHTA and CDR2 FQGNSA come from the germline V gene. V lost 1 base to trimming and J lost 0 bases, with 10 bases between them. The CDR3 extends over 16 amino acids.

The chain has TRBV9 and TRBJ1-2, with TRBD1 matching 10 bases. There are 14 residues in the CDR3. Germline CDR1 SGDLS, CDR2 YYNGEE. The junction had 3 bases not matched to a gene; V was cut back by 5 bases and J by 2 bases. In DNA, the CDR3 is TGTGCCAGCAGGCGGGACAGGGGAAACTATGGCTACACCTTC. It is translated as CASRRDRGNYGYTF.

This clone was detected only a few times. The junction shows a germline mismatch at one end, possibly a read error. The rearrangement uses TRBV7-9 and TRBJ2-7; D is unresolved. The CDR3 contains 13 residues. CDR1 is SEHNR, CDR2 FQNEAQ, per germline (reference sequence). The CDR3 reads CSSSFFSSYEQYF. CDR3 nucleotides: TGTTCCAGCAGCTTCTTTAGCTCCTACGAGCAGTACTTC.

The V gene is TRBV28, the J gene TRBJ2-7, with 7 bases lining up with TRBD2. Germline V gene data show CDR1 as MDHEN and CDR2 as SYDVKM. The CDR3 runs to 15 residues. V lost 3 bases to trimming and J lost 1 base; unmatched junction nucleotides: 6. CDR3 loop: CASSLGGGPSYEQYF. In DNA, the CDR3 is TGTGCCAGCAGTTTGGGCGGGGGTCCTTCCTACGAGCAGTACTTC.

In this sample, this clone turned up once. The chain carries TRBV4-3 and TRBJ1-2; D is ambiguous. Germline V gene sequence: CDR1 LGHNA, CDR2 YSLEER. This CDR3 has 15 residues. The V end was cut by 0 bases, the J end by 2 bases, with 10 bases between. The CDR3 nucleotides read TGCGCCAGCAGCCAAGATTCCGCAGGCAACTATGGCTACACCTTC. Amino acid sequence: CASSQDSAGNYGYTF.

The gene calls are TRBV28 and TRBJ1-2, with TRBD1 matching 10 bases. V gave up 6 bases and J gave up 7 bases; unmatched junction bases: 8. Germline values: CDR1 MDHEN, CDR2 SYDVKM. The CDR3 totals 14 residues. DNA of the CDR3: TGTGCCAGCAGCTCCGTGGGGGACAGGGGTGGCTACACCTTC. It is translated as CASSSVGDRGGYTF.

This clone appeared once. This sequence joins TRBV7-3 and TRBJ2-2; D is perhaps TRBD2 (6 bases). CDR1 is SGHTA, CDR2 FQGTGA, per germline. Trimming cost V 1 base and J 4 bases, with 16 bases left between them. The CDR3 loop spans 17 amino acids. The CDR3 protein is CASSLNARGGPTGELFF. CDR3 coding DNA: TGTGCCAGCAGCTTAAATGCTCGTGGAGGGCCCACCGGGGAGCTGTTTTTT.

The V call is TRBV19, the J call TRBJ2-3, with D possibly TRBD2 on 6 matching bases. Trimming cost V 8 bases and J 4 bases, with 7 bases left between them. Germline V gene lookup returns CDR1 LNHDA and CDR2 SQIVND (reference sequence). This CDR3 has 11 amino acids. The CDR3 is CASGEADTQYF. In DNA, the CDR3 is TGTGCCAGTGGGGAGGCAGATACGCAGTATTTT.

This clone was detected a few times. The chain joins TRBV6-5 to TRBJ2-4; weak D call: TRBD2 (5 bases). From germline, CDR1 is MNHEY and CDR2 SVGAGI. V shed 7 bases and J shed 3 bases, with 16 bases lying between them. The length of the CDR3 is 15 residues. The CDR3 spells CASTKEVGSKNIQYF. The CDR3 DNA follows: TGTGCCAGCACTAAGGAGGTTGGCAGCAAAAACATTCAGTACTTC.